The 26 T cell receptor beta chains reported below all come from one sample, sequenced in a study of cytomegalovirus exposure and HLA in healthy donors. PCR used 60 Vbeta primers and 13 Jbeta primers. Repertoires were generated with immunoSEQ multiplex PCR, while TCRdb's copy carries only in-frame clones and drops some. In the table there are 150,000 to 200,000 clones, over 70% of which are singletons. The sequencing input was PBMCs. The origin of the receptors is a female donor in good health and CMV-seronegative.

This chain joins TRBV2 and TRBJ1-5; TRBD1 matches at 8 bases. The V gene's germline CDR1 is SNHLY and CDR2 FYNNEI. J lost 3 bases, V lost 8 bases, and 9 bases had no gene match. This CDR3 has 15 residues. The CDR3: CASRGEQGVNQPQHF. DNA for the CDR3: TGTGCCAGCCGAGGGGAACAGGGGGTCAATCAGCCCCAGCATTTT.

This chain connects TRBV6-6 to TRBJ1-6; TRBD1 might be the D (5 bases). V lost 5 bases to trimming and J lost 8 bases, with 13 bases between them. Germline V lookup: CDR1 MNHNY, CDR2 SVGAGI (reference sequence). The CDR3 is made up of 14 amino acids. CDR3 sequence reads: CASSRGTVDSPLHF. In DNA form, the CDR3 reads TGTGCCAGCAGTCGAGGGACTGTTGATTCACCCCTCCACTTT.

This rearrangement joins TRBV28 to TRBJ2-7, with 7 bases aligning to TRBD1. Germline lookup yields CDR1 MDHEN and CDR2 SYDVKM. The ends lost 2 bases at V and 3 bases at J; junction bases unmatched: 10. CDR3 size: 16 residues. CDR3 protein: CASSLGAATGVYEQYF. The CDR3, as DNA: TGTGCCAGCAGTTTAGGTGCGGCCACAGGGGTCTACGAGCAGTACTTC.

The chain recombines TRBV7-9 with TRBJ2-5; a possible D gene is TRBD2 (5 bases). The germline V gene encodes CDR1 SEHNR and CDR2 FQNEAQ (reference sequence). Trimming took off 2 bases at V and 4 bases at J, with 14 bases between the two ends. The CDR3 extends over 15 amino acids. The DNA of the CDR3 is TGTGCCAGCAGCTTAATGGGTGGGAGAGGAGAGACCCAGTACTTC. It yields the protein CASSLMGGRGETQYF.

This clone was detected a few times. The chain links TRBV7-2 to TRBJ2-7; TRBD1 is a possible D gene (8 bases). The germline CDR1 and CDR2 sequences are SGHTA and FQGNSA. The CDR3 covers 16 residues. The germline V and J ends were trimmed by 6 bases and 1 base, with 19 bases remaining between them. CDR3 in amino acids: CASRPGGGGPSYEQYF. CDR3 bases: TGTGCCAGCAGGCCAGGGGGCGGGGGCCCTTCCTACGAGCAGTACTTC.

The chain couples TRBV5-1 to TRBJ2-4; a possible D gene is TRBD1 (6 bases). The CDR3 has 14 residues. Germline loops: CDR1 SGHRS, CDR2 YFSETQ. V lost 4 bases, J lost 3 bases, and 11 bases lay in between. The CDR3: CASSHREGKNIQYF. The CDR3 coding sequence is TGCGCCAGCAGCCACAGGGAAGGCAAAAACATTCAGTACTTC.

This clone has just one count. The chain has TRBV7-3 and TRBJ2-5, with 7 nucleotides matching TRBD1. The CDR3 length is 15 residues. Germline V gene lookup returns CDR1 SGHTA and CDR2 FQGTGA. Unmatched junction bases numbered 11, after V lost 5 bases and J lost 5 bases. This CDR3 reads CASSQTKGAGETQYF. As DNA, the CDR3 is TGTGCCAGCAGCCAAACGAAGGGGGCCGGGGAGACCCAGTACTTC.

The chain combines TRBV18 with TRBJ2-7; possible D gene TRBD2, 6 bases. Germline V gene lookup returns CDR1 KGHSH and CDR2 LQKENI. The CDR3 is 14 amino acids. Trimming left V 2 bases short and J 5 bases short, with 13 bases between. CDR3 nucleotides: TGTGCCAGCTCACCAAGTCCGGGAGCCGACGAGCAGTACTTC. It yields the protein CASSPSPGADEQYF.

This chain uses TRBV6-5 with TRBJ1-2; the D is unclear. V shed 4 bases and J shed 3 bases, with 15 bases lying between them. The CDR3 length is 15 residues. CDR1 and CDR2 (germline): MNHEY, SVGAGI. In DNA form, the CDR3 reads TGTGCCAGCAGTTCCCACACCCCGGAGTACTATGGCTACACCTTC. The encoded protein is CASSSHTPEYYGYTF.

The chain employs TRBV6-4 and TRBJ2-3; D is unresolved. Trimming stripped 0 bases from V and 4 bases from J, with 8 bases between. The CDR3 covers 14 residues. The germline V gene encodes CDR1 MRHNA and CDR2 SNTAGT. CDR3 sequence: CASSDSGSADTQYF. As DNA, the CDR3 is TGTGCCAGCAGTGACTCTGGCTCCGCAGATACGCAGTATTTT.

This clone was observed a few times. CDR3 nucleotides: TGTGCCAGCAGTTACCGCGGAGACAGGGTTAATGGCTACACCTTC. It is translated as CASSYRGDRVNGYTF. This chain links TRBV6-5 with TRBJ1-2; 7 positions agree with TRBD1. Germline V gene sequence: CDR1 MNHEY, CDR2 SVGAGI. This CDR3 spans 15 amino acids. Trimming took 2 bases from V and 6 from J; bases not matched to a gene: 9.

The V call is TRBV19, the J call TRBJ2-2; D remains ambiguous. From germline, CDR1 is LNHDA and CDR2 SQIVND (reference sequence). The CDR3 is made up of 12 amino acids. V lost 6 bases and J lost 6, with 8 bases in between. CDR3 region: CASRHTPGELFF. The CDR3 DNA reads as TGTGCCAGTAGGCACACGCCCGGGGAGCTGTTTTTT.

This clone was seen only once. This chain uses TRBV5-1 with TRBJ2-3; 9 nucleotides align to TRBD2. The CDR3 is made up of 16 amino acids. The V gene's germline CDR1 is SGHRS and CDR2 YFSETQ. V lost 0 bases to trimming and J lost 8 bases; unmatched junction nucleotides: 10. As DNA, the CDR3 is TGCGCCAGCAGCTTGGAGAGTACAGCGGGGGGTCGTACGCAGTATTTT. It encodes CASSLESTAGGRTQYF. Combining the CDR3 with reference TRBV5-1 and TRBJ2-3 gives the whole variable domain KAGVTQTPRYLIKTRGQQVTLSCSPISGHRSVSWYQQTPGQGLQFLFEYFSETQRNKGNFPGRFSGRQFSNSRSEMNVSTLELGDSALYLCASSLESTAGGRTQYFGPGTRLTVL.

This sequence joins TRBV29-1 and TRBJ2-1; D gene ambiguous. V shed 3 bases and J shed 0 bases, with 9 bases lying between them. Per germline, CDR1 SQVTM and CDR2 ANQGSEA. The CDR3 sequence is 14 residues long. The CDR3 loop is CSVDSSVSYNEQFF. Here the CDR3 DNA reads TGCAGCGTTGATTCGTCAGTCTCCTACAATGAGCAGTTCTTC.

The genes are TRBV28 and TRBJ1-2; the D is unclear. Germline CDR1 is MDHEN and CDR2 is SYDVKM. The CDR3 contains 12 residues. The ends were cut back, 4 bases at V and 1 base at J, with 4 bases in the middle. CDR3 protein: CASSSNNYGYTF. For the CDR3, the DNA is TGTGCCAGCAGTTCCAATAACTATGGCTACACCTTC.

The chain combines TRBV7-3 with TRBJ2-5; D call uncertain. The V gene's germline CDR1 is SGHTA and CDR2 FQGTGA. V was clipped by 2 bases and J by 4 bases, with 17 bases between them. This CDR3 is built from 16 residues. CDR3 in DNA: TGTGCCAGCAGCTTAGGTGCTAACCCCGCGGTAGAGACCCAGTACTTC. Translation gives CASSLGANPAVETQYF.

The V call is TRBV7-3, the J call TRBJ2-7; D gene unclear. The germline V and J ends were trimmed by 5 bases and 4 bases, with 12 bases remaining between them. Germline CDR1 SGHTA, CDR2 FQGTGA. The CDR3 sequence is 13 residues long. The CDR3 DNA reads TGTGCCAGCAGCCAAGTTGCAGGTTACGAGCAGTACTTC. It specifies CASSQVAGYEQYF. Drawing the rest from reference TRBV7-3 and TRBJ2-7, the complete variable domain is GAGVSQTPSNKVTEKGKYVELRCDPISGHTALYWYRQSLGQGPEFLIYFQGTGAADDSGLPNDRFFAVRPEGSVSTLKIQRTERGDSAVYLCASSQVAGYEQYFGPGTRLTVT.

The V call is TRBV4-2, the J call TRBJ1-4, with 10 bases aligning to TRBD1. Germline V gene data show CDR1 as LGHNA and CDR2 as YNFKEQ. CDR3 length: 17 amino acids. Trimming at V came to 1 base and at J to 8 bases, leaving 10 bases not matched to a gene. The CDR3 nucleotides read TGTGCCAGCAGCCAAGTCGGGGGGACAGGGGACGGAGAAAAACTGTTTTTT. The encoded protein is CASSQVGGTGDGEKLFF.

This chain uses TRBV29-1 with TRBJ2-7; no firm D call. Trimming left V 6 bases short and J 0 bases short, with 12 bases between. CDR1 SQVTM and CDR2 ANQGSEA come from the germline V gene. The CDR3 is 13 residues long. Here the CDR3 reads CSVRHSISYEQYF. CDR3 DNA sequence: TGCAGCGTCAGACACTCGATCTCCTACGAGCAGTACTTC.

J is TRBJ2-7 and V is TRBV23-1; D unclear. TRBV23-1 is labeled an ORF, and its function is uncertain. Trimming cost V 2 bases and J 0 bases, with 14 bases left between them. This CDR3 is 16 amino acids long. CDR3 coding DNA: TGCGCCAGCAGTCAAAGAAGACACGGAATCTCCTACGAGCAGTACTTC. Translation gives CASSQRRHGISYEQYF.

This chain links TRBV10-3 with TRBJ1-2, with D tentatively TRBD1 (5 bases). The V end lost 10 bases, the J end lost 6 bases, and 18 bases lay between the germline ends. The CDR3 totals 13 residues. The V gene's germline CDR1 is ENHRY and CDR2 SYGVKD. The CDR3 nucleotides read TGTGCCACCACGGGGGGTCCTAGTGATGGCTACACCTTC. Amino acid sequence: CATTGGPSDGYTF.

This clone was recorded a few times. V usage is TRBV14 and J usage is TRBJ1-2, with TRBD1 as a possible D gene (5 bases). The V gene's germline CDR1 is SGHDN and CDR2 FVKESK. The CDR3 extends over 17 amino acids. Trimming left V 0 bases short and J 4 bases short, with 18 bases between. The CDR3 region is CASSQESGATTVYGYTF. The DNA of the CDR3 is TGTGCCAGCAGCCAAGAAAGTGGGGCTACGACAGTCTATGGCTACACCTTC.

The chain uses TRBV7-9 and TRBJ1-6; D call uncertain. V was shortened by 5 bases and J by 2 bases, with 13 bases between the two germline ends. CDR3 length equals 16 residues. CDR1 and CDR2 (germline): SEHNR, FQNEAQ (reference sequence). Here the CDR3 reads CASSLGRSAYNSPLHF. CDR3 sequence (DNA): TGTGCCAGCAGCCTAGGACGAAGCGCCTATAATTCACCCCTCCACTTT.

The chain is built from TRBV7-8 and TRBJ2-2, with TRBD2 identical over 11 bases. V lost 6 bases to trimming and J lost 7 bases; unmatched junction nucleotides: 7. Germline values: CDR1 SGHVS, CDR2 FQNEAQ. This CDR3 contains 15 residues. CDR3 protein: CASRTTSGGFGELFF. CDR3 bases: TGTGCCAGCAGAACTACTAGCGGGGGTTTCGGGGAGCTGTTTTTT. The full variable domain, its missing parts supplied by reference TRBV7-8 and TRBJ2-2, is GAGVSQSPRYKVAKRGQDVALRCDPISGHVSLFWYQQALGQGPEFLTYFQNEAQLDKSGLPSDRFFAERPEGSVSTLKIQRTQQEDSAVYLCASRTTSGGFGELFFGEGSRLTVL.

V is TRBV9 and J is TRBJ2-3; TRBD1 is a possible D gene (5 bases). The length of the CDR3 is 16 residues. Germline CDR1 is SGDLS and CDR2 is YYNGEE. Trimming removed 4 bases from V and 0 bases from J, with 15 bases in between. DNA for the CDR3: TGTGCCAGCAGCCCCCGGACAACTACTAGCACAGATACGCAGTATTTT. This translates into CASSPRTTTSTDTQYF.

The chain's CDR3 is CASSPGLAGGPNTGELFF. In DNA form, the CDR3 reads TGTGCCAGCAGCCCAGGACTAGCGGGGGGCCCGAACACCGGGGAGCTGTTTTTT. The rearrangement uses TRBV7-6 and TRBJ2-2; 14 positions agree with TRBD2. CDR1 and CDR2 from the germline V gene are SGHVS and FNYEAQ. J was trimmed by 0 bases and V by 5 bases; bases with no gene match: 5. This CDR3 has 18 amino acids.